This T cell receptor (beta chain) was profiled in a study of T cell repertoires in cytomegalovirus infection. Turning to the study itself: Recently identified HLA-C-restricted and well-studied HLA-B-restricted CMV epitopes were used. Evidence of both CMV infection and a matching HLA type came from public TCR beta signatures.

In germline, CDR1 is MNHNS, CDR2 SASEGT. The CDR3 length is 14 residues. Trimming took off 2 bases at V and 5 bases at J, with 10 bases between the two ends. One entry per CDR3 protein results from TCRdb running MiXCR on the reads. Found here are approximately 770,000 distinct CDR3 sequences, 29% of them singletons; the top ten hold less than 15%. A few counts support this clonotype. What it recognizes is unknown. The clonotype was recovered from a human donor in good health (CMV status not recorded). Some clones in this sample may be carry-over from other donors' samples. The chain uses TRBV6-1 and TRBJ1-5; a weak D match, TRBD1 (5 bases). Sequencing was performed on cultured CD8+ T cells from PBMCs, taken from culture after CMV antigen stimulation. CDR3 residues: CASSEFGGDQPQHF. CDR3 DNA: TGTGCCAGCAGTGAATTTGGGGGAGATCAGCCCCAGCATTTT.